This entry features one T cell receptor beta chain sequence. What this receptor recognizes is not known. There are no base qualities to consult, and no much larger clone falls within one base. The sample belongs to a study of blood T cells in healthy people across ages (dated by TCRdb to between 2014 and 2017). At the level of the whole study: In model experiments, template switching captured roughly one uniquely barcoded TCR beta cDNA molecule for every two T cells. To track age-related changes in TCR beta repertoire diversity, the study relied on deep sequencing normalized with unique cDNA molecular identifiers. Donors were grouped into four age groups: young (average about 15 years), middle-aged (approximately 41), aged (approximately 58) and long-lived (just over 80). To avoid experimental bias, donors of different ages were spread randomly across the sequencing lanes. The study analyzed two additional independent replicas of 1 million unique cDNA reads from the same blood draw for two donors, one aged 18 to 29 and one aged 80 or older.

Beyond this particular receptor, the publication reports: Estimates of total diversity based on one million sequenced T cells were considered lower bounds and underestimates. Donor CMV infection status was unknown, potentially confounding age-related changes in expanded clonotypes. Observed TCR beta diversity per million T cells fell roughly linearly with age, and a significant reduction was already apparent by age around 40. Compared with the aged group, the long-lived group had more naive CD4+ T cells, fewer expanded clones and increased TCR diversity, suggesting age selection. Conclusive comparison of naive and antigen-experienced compartments was prevented by the profiling of bulk unsorted PBMCs. Observed TCR beta diversity correlated strongly with the percentage of naive T cells measured by flow cytometry.

Library generation was performed with 5' RACE. Instrument on record: Illumina HiSeq 2500. The second PCR ran for roughly 7 to 12 cycles and used a J-beta primer mix along with a sample-barcoded 5' primer. A unique molecular identifier was introduced onto each TCR beta cDNA molecule by a template-switch 5' adaptor carrying 12 random nucleotides. Each sample yielded at least 2.5 million CDR3-containing paired-end reads. First-strand cDNA was synthesized from all RNA with the Mint cDNA synthesis kit, primed by a TRBC-specific oligonucleotide. After uracil-DNA glycosylase treatment, a first 18-cycle PCR used universal primers M1SS and BC2_uni_R on all cDNA. The published analysis was carried out like this. For normalization, 1 million high-quality reads, each with a distinct molecular identifier, were randomly selected from each sample. Instead of being binned into consensus sequences, reads with shared molecular identifiers were discarded. MiTCR, with a Q25 quality threshold and the strictest error-elimination algorithm, was used for CDR3 identification, clonotype clustering and error correction. Lower-bound total TCR beta diversity was estimated with a nonparametric unseen species model using Euler transformation. The raw public reads went through TCRdb reprocessing: fastp at Q25, MiXCR clone calling, in-frame beta chains kept. Identical CDR3 protein sequences are pooled into one entry, listed with their most common genes and DNA. The V and J calls follow TCRdb's processing rather than the paper's. Present in this sample are about 970,000 distinct CDR3 sequences, about 51% of which were seen just once. The leading ten clones occupy over 20% of the sample.

The 40 or so donors, aged roughly 6 to 100 years, were systemically healthy Caucasian individuals from Russia. Approximately 10 milliliters of peripheral blood were collected from each donor into EDTA-treated Vacutainer tubes. Ficoll-Paque density-gradient centrifugation was used to isolate PBMCs, with at least 7 million per sample. Trizol reagent was used to extract total RNA from PBMCs, with at least 6 micrograms per sample. For every donor, flow cytometry on a PBMC aliquot measured the percentage of naive CD45RAhigh/CD27high T cells. The germline V gene (reference sequence) gives CDR1 as LGHDT and CDR2 as YNNKEL. The V end loses 0 bases and the J end loses 6 bases, and a stretch of 12 bases separates them. From its cysteine to its phenylalanine, the CDR3 spans 14 amino acids. Solely the CDR3 DNA is kept, with 42 bases framed from the first base.

The clonotype was recovered from a woman in her sixties in good health. The sequencing sample was made of blood. This receptor chain uses TRBV3-1 and TRBJ2-7, with a weak D call of TRBD2 (5 bases match). The nucleotide sequence reads TGTGCCAGCAGCCAAGATCCTGGGGAGCGCGAGCAGTACTTC. Translated, this gives CASSQDPGEREQYF.